This T cell receptor beta chain was retrieved from a study of blood T cells in healthy people across ages (dated by TCRdb to between 2014 and 2017). Background on the whole study: Template switching captured roughly one uniquely barcoded TCR beta cDNA molecule per two T cells in model experiments. For two donors (one aged 18 to 29 and one aged 80 or older), the study analyzed two additional independent replicas of 1 million unique cDNA reads from the same blood draw. Donors of different ages were randomly distributed across sequencing lanes to avoid experimental bias. Age-related changes in TCR beta repertoire diversity were measured in the study by deep sequencing normalized with unique cDNA molecular identifiers. The donors were divided into four age groups: young (average about 16 years), middle-aged (around 37), aged (approximately 62) and long-lived (roughly 86).

The CDR3 runs 14 residues from the cysteine to the phenylalanine. Only the CDR3 part of the read is kept: 42 bases, read in frame from the first base. V is reduced by 4 bases and J by 4 bases, leaving a spacing of 14 bases between them. According to the germline V gene, CDR1 reads SGHRS and CDR2 reads YFSETQ. This clonotype has ten or more counts. No cognate antigen has been identified for it. Per-nucleotide qualities are absent, and no much larger clonotype sits a single base away. The protocol used for the library was 5' RACE. Sequencing used an Illumina HiSeq 2500. A second PCR of about 6 to 12 cycles was run with a J-beta primer mix and a sample-barcoded 5' primer. A unique molecular identifier was introduced onto each TCR beta cDNA molecule by a template-switch 5' adaptor carrying 12 random nucleotides. At least 2.5 million CDR3-containing paired-end reads were obtained from each sample. First-strand cDNA was synthesized from all RNA with the Mint cDNA synthesis kit, primed by a TRBC-specific oligonucleotide. After uracil-DNA glycosylase treatment, a first 18-cycle PCR used universal primers M1SS and BC2_uni_R on all cDNA. The original pipeline was this. For normalization, 1 million high-quality reads, each with a distinct molecular identifier, were randomly selected from each sample. Reads sharing molecular identifiers were discarded rather than binned into consensus sequences. MiTCR, set to a Q25 quality threshold and the strictest error-elimination algorithm, was used for CDR3 identification, clonotype clustering and error correction. A nonparametric unseen species model with Euler transformation was used to estimate lower-bound total TCR beta diversity. TCRdb redid the processing of the public reads, applying fastp at Q25 and MiXCR, and retained in-frame beta chains. All rows with the same CDR3 protein become a single entry with the most common DNA and genes. It is TCRdb's table, rather than the study itself, that gives the V and J calls and clone size. The sample table records hundreds of thousands of distinct CDR3 sequences; approximately 31% of these occur just once. Approximately 15% of the sample is taken by the ten largest.

Systemically healthy Caucasian individuals from Russia, 39 in total and aged roughly 6 to 90 years, were included as donors. Each donor gave 8.5 to 10 milliliters of peripheral blood, collected into EDTA-treated Vacutainer tubes. Ficoll-Paque density-gradient centrifugation was used to isolate PBMCs, with at least 6 million obtained per sample. Trizol reagent was used to extract total RNA from PBMCs, with at least 6 micrograms per sample. For every donor, an aliquot of PBMCs went through flow cytometry to measure the percentages of naive CD45RAhigh/CD27high T cells. The paper's findings and limits, for the study overall: Observed TCR beta diversity per million T cells fell roughly linearly with age, and a significant reduction was already apparent by age around 40. Because profiling used bulk unsorted PBMCs, naive and antigen-experienced compartments could not be compared conclusively. Compared with the aged group, the long-lived group had more naive CD4+ T cells, fewer expanded clones and increased TCR diversity, suggesting age selection. There was a strong correlation between observed TCR beta diversity and the percentage of naive T cells measured by flow cytometry. Because donor CMV infection status was unknown, age-related changes in expanded clonotypes were potentially confounded. Estimates of total diversity based on one million sequenced T cells were regarded as lower bounds and as underestimates.

Sequencing was done on a sample of blood. The rearranged chain carries TRBV5-1 and TRBJ1-2; the D gene identity is not certain. This sequence originates from a woman older than 75 in good health. Donor details come from another sample of the same person, matched by shared clones. The DNA reads as follows: TGCGCCAGCAGCCCCGATGGCGGTAGCTATGGCTACACCTTC. The translation is CASSPDGGSYGYTF.